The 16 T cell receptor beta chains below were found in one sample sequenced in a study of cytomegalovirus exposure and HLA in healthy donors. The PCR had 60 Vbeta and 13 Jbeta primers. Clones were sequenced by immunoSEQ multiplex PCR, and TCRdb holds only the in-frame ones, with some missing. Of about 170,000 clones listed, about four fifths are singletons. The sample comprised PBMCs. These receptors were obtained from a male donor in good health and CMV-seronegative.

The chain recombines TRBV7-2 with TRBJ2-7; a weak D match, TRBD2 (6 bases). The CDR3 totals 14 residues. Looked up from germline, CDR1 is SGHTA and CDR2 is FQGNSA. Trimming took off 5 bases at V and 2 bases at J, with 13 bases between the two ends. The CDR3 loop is CASSPRGSPYEQYF. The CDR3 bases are TGTGCCAGCAGCCCCCGGGGGTCTCCCTACGAGCAGTACTTC.

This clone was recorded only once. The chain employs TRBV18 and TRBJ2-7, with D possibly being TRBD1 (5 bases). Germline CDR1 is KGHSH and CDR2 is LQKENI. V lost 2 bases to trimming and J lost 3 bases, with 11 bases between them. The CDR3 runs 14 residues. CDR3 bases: TGTGCCAGCTCACCAACGGACATCTACTACGAGCAGTACTTC. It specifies CASSPTDIYYEQYF.

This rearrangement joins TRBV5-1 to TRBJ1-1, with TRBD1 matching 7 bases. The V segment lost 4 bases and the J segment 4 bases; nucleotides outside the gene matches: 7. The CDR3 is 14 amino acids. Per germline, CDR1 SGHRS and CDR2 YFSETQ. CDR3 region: CASSGQVMGTEAFF. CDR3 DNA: TGCGCCAGCAGCGGACAGGTTATGGGCACTGAAGCTTTCTTT. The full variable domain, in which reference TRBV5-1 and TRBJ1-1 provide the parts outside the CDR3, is KAGVTQTPRYLIKTRGQQVTLSCSPISGHRSVSWYQQTPGQGLQFLFEYFSETQRNKGNFPGRFSGRQFSNSRSEMNVSTLELGDSALYLCASSGQVMGTEAFFGQGTRLTVV.

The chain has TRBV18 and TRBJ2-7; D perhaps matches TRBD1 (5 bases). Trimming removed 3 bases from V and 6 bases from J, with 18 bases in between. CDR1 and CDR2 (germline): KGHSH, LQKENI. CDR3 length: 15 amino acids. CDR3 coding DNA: TGTGCCAGCTCACCGGAAAAACAGGCCCGAACCGAGCAGTACTTC. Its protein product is CASSPEKQARTEQYF.

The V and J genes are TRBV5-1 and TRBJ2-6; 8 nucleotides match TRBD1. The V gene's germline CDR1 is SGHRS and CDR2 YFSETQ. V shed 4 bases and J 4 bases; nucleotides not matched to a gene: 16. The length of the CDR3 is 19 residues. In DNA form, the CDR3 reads TGCGCCAGCAGCCCTGCTGGGACAGGTTTGTCTCTGGGGGCCAACGTCCTGACTTTC. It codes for CASSPAGTGLSLGANVLTF. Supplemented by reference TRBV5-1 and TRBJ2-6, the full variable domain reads KAGVTQTPRYLIKTRGQQVTLSCSPISGHRSVSWYQQTPGQGLQFLFEYFSETQRNKGNFPGRFSGRQFSNSRSEMNVSTLELGDSALYLCASSPAGTGLSLGANVLTFGAGSRLTVL.

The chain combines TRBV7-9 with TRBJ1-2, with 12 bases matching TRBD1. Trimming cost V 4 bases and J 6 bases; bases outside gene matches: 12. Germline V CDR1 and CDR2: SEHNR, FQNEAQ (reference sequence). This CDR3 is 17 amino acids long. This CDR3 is CASSSRSPGQGADGYTF. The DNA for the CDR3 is TGTGCCAGCAGCTCGCGTTCCCCGGGACAGGGGGCGGATGGCTACACCTTC.

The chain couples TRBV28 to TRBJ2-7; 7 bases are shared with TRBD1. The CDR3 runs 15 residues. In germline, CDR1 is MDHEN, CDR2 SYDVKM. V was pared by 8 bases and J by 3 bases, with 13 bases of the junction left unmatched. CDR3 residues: CASRPPGGQGYEQYF. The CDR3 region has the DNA TGTGCCAGCCGCCCTCCAGGGGGTCAAGGCTACGAGCAGTACTTC.

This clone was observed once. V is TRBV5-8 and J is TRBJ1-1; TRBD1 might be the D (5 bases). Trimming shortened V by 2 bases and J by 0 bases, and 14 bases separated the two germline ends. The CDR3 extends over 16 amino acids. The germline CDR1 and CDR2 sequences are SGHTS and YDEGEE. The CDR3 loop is CASSFIAGSMNTEAFF. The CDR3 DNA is TGTGCCAGCAGCTTCATCGCAGGGTCCATGAACACTGAAGCTTTCTTT.

The CDR3 reads CASSRREDSFRTDTQYF. The CDR3 DNA reads as TGTGCCAGTAGTAGGCGAGAAGACAGTTTTCGCACAGATACGCAGTATTTT. The V and J genes are TRBV19 and TRBJ2-3; weak D call: TRBD1 (5 bases). Germline V CDR1 and CDR2: LNHDA, SQIVND (reference sequence). V lost 4 bases, J lost 1 base, and 18 bases lay in between. This CDR3 comprises 17 residues.

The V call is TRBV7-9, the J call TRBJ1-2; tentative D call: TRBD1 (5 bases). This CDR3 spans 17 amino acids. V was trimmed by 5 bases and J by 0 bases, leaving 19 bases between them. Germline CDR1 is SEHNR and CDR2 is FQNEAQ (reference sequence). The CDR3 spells CASSLGERIPANYGYTF. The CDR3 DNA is TGTGCCAGCAGCCTAGGGGAGCGGATCCCAGCTAACTATGGCTACACCTTC.

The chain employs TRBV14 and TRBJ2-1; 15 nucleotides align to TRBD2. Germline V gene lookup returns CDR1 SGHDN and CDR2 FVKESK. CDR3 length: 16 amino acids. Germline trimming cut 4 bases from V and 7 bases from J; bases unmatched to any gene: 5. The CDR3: CASSPGLAGGVNEQFF. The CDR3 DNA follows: TGTGCCAGCAGCCCGGGACTAGCGGGAGGAGTAAATGAGCAGTTCTTC.

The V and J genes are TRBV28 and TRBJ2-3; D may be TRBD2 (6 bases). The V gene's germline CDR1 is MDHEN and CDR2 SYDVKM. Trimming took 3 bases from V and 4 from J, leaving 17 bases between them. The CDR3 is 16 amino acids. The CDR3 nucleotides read TGTGCCAGCAGTTTCGTTAGCGGATCTTGGGCAGATACGCAGTATTTT. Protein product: CASSFVSGSWADTQYF.

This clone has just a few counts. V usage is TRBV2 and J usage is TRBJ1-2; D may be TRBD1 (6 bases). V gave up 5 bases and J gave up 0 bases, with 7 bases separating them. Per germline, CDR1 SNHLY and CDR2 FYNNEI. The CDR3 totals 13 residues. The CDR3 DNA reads TGTGCCAGCAGTCGGACAGCTAACTATGGCTACACCTTC. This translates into CASSRTANYGYTF.

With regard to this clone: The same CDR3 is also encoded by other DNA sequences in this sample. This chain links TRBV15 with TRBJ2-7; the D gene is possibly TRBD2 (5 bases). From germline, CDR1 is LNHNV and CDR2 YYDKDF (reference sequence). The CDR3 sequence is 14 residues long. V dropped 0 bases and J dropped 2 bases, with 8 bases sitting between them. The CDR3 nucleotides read TGTGCCACCAGCAGAGATAGAGGGACCTACGAGCAGTACTTC. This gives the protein CATSRDRGTYEQYF.

The CDR3 region has the DNA TGTGCCAGCAGCTTAGCCAGTAGCGGAGAGACCCAGTACTTC. Protein product: CASSLASSGETQYF. This chain uses TRBV7-9 with TRBJ2-5; D is perhaps TRBD2 (6 bases). The CDR3 is 14 amino acids. Germline CDR1 reads SEHNR; CDR2 reads FQNEAQ (reference sequence). V lost 0 bases and J lost 4, with 9 bases in between.

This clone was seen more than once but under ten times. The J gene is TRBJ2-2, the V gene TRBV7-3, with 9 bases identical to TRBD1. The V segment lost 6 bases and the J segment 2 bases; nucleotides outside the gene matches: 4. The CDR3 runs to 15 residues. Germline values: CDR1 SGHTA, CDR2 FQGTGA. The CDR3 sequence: CASRPGQGNTGELFF. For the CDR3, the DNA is TGTGCCAGCAGACCGGGACAGGGAAACACCGGGGAGCTGTTTTTT.